This T cell receptor (beta chain) was obtained from a study of CD8 T cells in Susac syndrome. About this clonotype: Its matching antigen is unknown.

Random hexamers primed reverse transcription of about 0.5 to 1 ug RNA. TCRdb recomputed calls from the immunoSEQ multiplex PCR reads with MiXCR, one row per CDR3 protein. The data contain some 450,000 distinct CDR3 sequences, around 85% of them seen just once; the ten biggest clones take up more than 0.09%. The V gene end was trimmed by 2 bases and the J gene end by 8 bases; junction bases not matched to a gene: 3. This CDR3 spans 13 amino acids. Germline V CDR1 and CDR2: LNHDA, SQIVND (reference sequence). Study-level points and caveats: The authors acknowledged that the study's TCR sequencing and HLA analysis involved relatively few individuals.

The sample was CD8+ T cells from PBMCs. This sequence joins TRBV19 and TRBJ1-1; 9 nucleotides match TRBD1. The TCR sequence derives from a human donor with multiple sclerosis. CDR3 protein: CASSILGTGEAFF. DNA of the CDR3: TGTGCCAGTAGTATATTGGGGACAGGGGAAGCTTTCTTT. The entire variable domain, with the rest obtained from reference TRBV19 and TRBJ1-1, is as follows: DGGITQSPKYLFRKEGQNVTLSCEQNLNHDAMYWYRQDPGQGLRLIYYSQIVNDFQKGDIAEGYSVSREKKESFPLTVTSAQKNPTAFYLCASSILGTGEAFFGQGTRLTVV.